A selection of T cell receptor beta chains follows, all from one sample in a study of blood T cell repertoires in COVID-19. The data were produced by immunoSEQ multiplex PCR, yet TCRdb's version contains in-frame clones alone and is incomplete. The profile shows about 77,000 clones, around three quarters of them singletons. Sequencing input: peripheral blood. The receptors come from an older woman with acute or convalescent COVID-19. Each CDR3 is given with its conserved first and last residue. The order of the fields is J gene, clone size, V gene, D gene, CDR3 protein, CDR3 DNA. D genes are given only for firm matches. Some rows have no size entry. The others give once, few or many, or a class for an expanded clone.

J: TRBJ1-1
size: few
V: TRBV4-3
D: -
CDR3: CASSQDPRGPAAMNTEAFF
DNA: TGCGCCAGCAGCCAAGATCCTCGAGGGCCAGCAGCCATGAACACTGAAGCTTTCTTT

J: TRBJ2-3
size: -
V: TRBV6-5
D: -
CDR3: CASSSPDTQYF
DNA: TGTGCCAGCAGCTCCCCAGATACGCAGTATTTT

J: TRBJ1-4
size: -
V: TRBV19
D: TRBD1
CDR3: CASSQTGGDEKLFF
DNA: TGTGCCAGTAGTCAGACAGGGGGGGACGAAAAACTGTTTTTT

J: TRBJ1-2
size: -
V: TRBV4-1
D: -
CDR3: CASSQDAGFYGYTF
DNA: TGCGCCAGCAGCCAAGATGCAGGGTTCTATGGCTACACCTTC

J: TRBJ2-7
size: -
V: TRBV2
D: TRBD2
CDR3: CASRDLPGLAGSTYEQYF
DNA: TGTGCCAGCAGGGACCTCCCGGGACTAGCGGGTTCTACCTACGAGCAGTACTTC

J: TRBJ1-3
size: -
V: TRBV10-1
D: -
CDR3: CASREQEIGGNTIYF
DNA: TGCGCCAGCAGGGAACAGGAAATTGGTGGAAACACCATATATTTT

J: TRBJ1-2
size: -
V: TRBV7-2
D: TRBD1
CDR3: CASSFRQGGAGGYTF
DNA: TGTGCCAGCAGCTTCCGACAGGGGGGGGCTGGTGGCTACACCTTC

J: TRBJ1-3
size: -
V: TRBV7-2
D: TRBD1
CDR3: CASSFGTGSGNTIYF
DNA: TGTGCCAGCAGCTTTGGGACAGGGAGCGGAAACACCATATATTTT

J: TRBJ1-2
size: -
V: TRBV10-3
D: -
CDR3: CATERGTNSNYGYTF
DNA: TGTGCCACCGAAAGGGGGACTAACAGCAACTATGGCTACACCTTC

J: TRBJ1-2
size: -
V: TRBV5-1
D: -
CDR3: CASSLVAGREGYTF
DNA: TGCGCCAGCAGCTTGGTTGCGGGACGAGAGGGCTACACCTTC

J: TRBJ1-1
size: -
V: TRBV3-1/TRBV3-2
D: TRBD1
CDR3: CASSPRTGMGTEAFF
DNA: TGTGCCAGCAGCCCGAGGACAGGGATGGGCACTGAAGCTTTCTTT

J: TRBJ1-2
size: few
V: TRBV7-8
D: TRBD1
CDR3: CASSGAWTGSWYGYTF
DNA: TGTGCCAGCAGCGGCGCGTGGACAGGGTCGTGGTATGGCTACACCTTC

J: TRBJ2-3
size: few
V: TRBV7-9
D: -
CDR3: CASSLVGVDTQYF
DNA: TGTGCCAGCAGCTTAGTAGGGGTCGATACGCAGTATTTT

J: TRBJ1-5
size: -
V: TRBV2
D: TRBD1
CDR3: CASSATGYSNQPQHF
DNA: TGTGCCAGCAGTGCGACAGGGTATAGCAATCAGCCCCAGCATTTT

J: TRBJ2-5
size: -
V: TRBV6-2/TRBV6-3
D: -
CDR3: CASSYRLQETQYF
DNA: TGTGCCAGCAGTTACCGGTTACAAGAGACCCAGTACTTC

J: TRBJ1-1
size: few
V: TRBV15
D: TRBD1
CDR3: CATGDRVRGTEAFF
DNA: TGTGCCACCGGGGACAGGGTGCGGGGGACTGAAGCTTTCTTT

J: TRBJ2-3
size: -
V: TRBV7-8
D: TRBD2
CDR3: CASSLVASGGTDTQYF
DNA: TGTGCCAGCAGCTTAGTAGCTAGCGGGGGAACAGATACGCAGTATTTT

J: TRBJ1-5
size: -
V: TRBV27
D: TRBD1
CDR3: CASSYPDREEYSNQPQHF
DNA: TGTGCCAGCAGTTACCCGGACAGGGAAGAATATAGCAATCAGCCCCAGCATTTT

J: TRBJ2-1
size: -
V: TRBV12-1
D: -
CDR3: CASSSRWGAYNEQFF
DNA: TGTGCCAGCAGCTCGCGGTGGGGAGCCTACAATGAGCAGTTCTTC

J: TRBJ1-4
size: -
V: TRBV6-5
D: TRBD1
CDR3: CASSYSFGTANEKLFF
DNA: TGTGCCAGCAGTTACTCCTTTGGGACAGCTAATGAAAAACTGTTTTTT

J: TRBJ2-5
size: -
V: TRBV5-6
D: TRBD2
CDR3: CASSFGAGGTEETQYF
DNA: TGTGCCAGCAGCTTTGGGGCGGGGGGGACCGAAGAGACCCAGTACTTC

J: TRBJ1-1
size: -
V: TRBV9
D: TRBD1
CDR3: CASSATGGFTEAFF
DNA: TGTGCCAGCAGCGCGACAGGGGGATTCACTGAAGCTTTCTTT

J: TRBJ1-2
size: -
V: TRBV10-3
D: TRBD1
CDR3: CAISEVPTGELGYTF
DNA: TGTGCCATCAGCGAGGTCCCTACAGGGGAGCTGGGCTACACCTTC

J: TRBJ2-5
size: -
V: TRBV7-2
D: -
CDR3: CASSTHQMETQYF
DNA: TGTGCCAGCAGCACCCACCAGATGGAGACCCAGTACTTC

J: TRBJ2-3
size: -
V: TRBV2
D: -
CDR3: CASSPLGLAASTDTQYF
DNA: TGTGCCAGCAGTCCTTTGGGGTTAGCGGCTAGCACAGATACGCAGTATTTT

J: TRBJ2-1
size: few
V: TRBV6-5
D: TRBD1
CDR3: CASSNGQGGRHEQFF
DNA: TGTGCCAGCAGTAATGGACAGGGTGGTCGTCATGAGCAGTTCTTC

J: TRBJ2-7
size: -
V: TRBV5-4
D: TRBD2
CDR3: CASSPRGTSGYEQYF
DNA: TGTGCCAGCAGCCCTAGGGGGACTAGCGGATACGAGCAGTACTTC

J: TRBJ2-7
size: -
V: TRBV4-1
D: TRBD1
CDR3: CASSRLRTGQSYEQYF
DNA: TGCGCCAGCAGCCGGTTAAGGACAGGGCAATCCTACGAGCAGTACTTC

J: TRBJ1-2
size: -
V: TRBV19
D: TRBD1
CDR3: CASSSSDRRYGYTF
DNA: TGTGCCAGTAGTAGTTCGGACAGGAGGTATGGCTACACCTTC

J: TRBJ1-1
size: -
V: TRBV13
D: -
CDR3: CASSSHRQHVLNTEAFF
DNA: TGTGCCAGCAGCTCTCACCGACAACATGTACTGAACACTGAAGCTTTCTTT

J: TRBJ1-1
size: -
V: TRBV6-2/TRBV6-3
D: -
CDR3: CASSYSRTVWTEAFF
DNA: TGTGCCAGCAGTTACTCTCGGACAGTGTGGACTGAAGCTTTCTTT

J: TRBJ1-2
size: -
V: TRBV4-1
D: TRBD1
CDR3: CASSQVSGQVVGYTF
DNA: TGCGCCAGCAGCCAAGTTTCAGGACAGGTCGTAGGCTACACCTTC

J: TRBJ2-1
size: -
V: TRBV7-7
D: TRBD2
CDR3: CASSLIGLDYNEQFF
DNA: TGTGCTAGCAGCTTAATCGGACTAGACTACAATGAGCAGTTCTTC

J: TRBJ2-4
size: -
V: TRBV4-3
D: -
CDR3: CASSQRQGEVQYF
DNA: TGCGCCAGCAGCCAACGGCAGGGGGAGGTTCAGTACTTC

J: TRBJ2-5
size: -
V: TRBV6-5
D: TRBD1
CDR3: CASRGDRARETQYF
DNA: TGTGCCAGCAGGGGCGACAGGGCTAGGGAGACCCAGTACTTC

J: TRBJ2-7
size: -
V: TRBV11-3
D: TRBD2
CDR3: CASSLDAQRGADEQYF
DNA: TGTGCCAGCAGCTTAGATGCCCAGCGGGGAGCCGACGAGCAGTACTTC

J: TRBJ2-7
size: -
V: TRBV24-1
D: TRBD1
CDR3: CATSDPRDRTYEQYF
DNA: TGTGCCACCAGTGATCCCCGGGACAGAACCTACGAGCAGTACTTC